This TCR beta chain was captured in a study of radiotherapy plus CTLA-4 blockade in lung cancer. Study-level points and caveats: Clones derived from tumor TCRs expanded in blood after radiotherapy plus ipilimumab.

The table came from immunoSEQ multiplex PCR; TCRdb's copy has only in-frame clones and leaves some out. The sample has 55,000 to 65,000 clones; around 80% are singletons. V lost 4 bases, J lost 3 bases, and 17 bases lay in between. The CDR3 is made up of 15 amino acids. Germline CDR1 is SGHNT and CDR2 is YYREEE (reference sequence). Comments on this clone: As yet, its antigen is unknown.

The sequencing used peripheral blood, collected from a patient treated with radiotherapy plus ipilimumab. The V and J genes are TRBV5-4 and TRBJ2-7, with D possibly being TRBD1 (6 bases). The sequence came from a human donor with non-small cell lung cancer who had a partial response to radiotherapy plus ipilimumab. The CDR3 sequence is CASSRRTEAFYEQYF. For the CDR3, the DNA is TGTGCCAGCAGCCGACGGACAGAAGCCTTCTACGAGCAGTACTTC.